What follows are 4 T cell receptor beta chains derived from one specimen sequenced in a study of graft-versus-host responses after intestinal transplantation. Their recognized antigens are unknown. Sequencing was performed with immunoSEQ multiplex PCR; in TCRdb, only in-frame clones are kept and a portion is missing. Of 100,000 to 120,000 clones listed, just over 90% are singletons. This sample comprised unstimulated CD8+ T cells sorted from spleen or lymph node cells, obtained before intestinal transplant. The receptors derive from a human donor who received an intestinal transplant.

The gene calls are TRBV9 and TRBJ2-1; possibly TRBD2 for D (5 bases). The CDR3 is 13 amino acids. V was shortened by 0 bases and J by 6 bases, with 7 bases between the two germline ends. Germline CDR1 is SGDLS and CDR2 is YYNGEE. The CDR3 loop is CASSVGEGNEQFF. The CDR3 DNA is TGTGCCAGCAGCGTAGGAGAGGGCAATGAGCAGTTCTTC.

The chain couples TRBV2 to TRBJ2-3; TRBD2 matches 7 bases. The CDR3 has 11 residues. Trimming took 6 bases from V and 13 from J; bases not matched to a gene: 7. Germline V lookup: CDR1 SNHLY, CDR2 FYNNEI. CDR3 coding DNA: TGTGCCAGCAGGGCAGATCGGGGGGAGTATTTT. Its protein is CASRADRGEYF.

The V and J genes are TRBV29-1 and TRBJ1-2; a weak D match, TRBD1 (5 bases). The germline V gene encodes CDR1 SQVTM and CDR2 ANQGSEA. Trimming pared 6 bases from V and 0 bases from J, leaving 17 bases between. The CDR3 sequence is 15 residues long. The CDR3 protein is CSVRRAGGANYGYTF. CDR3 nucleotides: TGCAGCGTCCGGAGGGCGGGGGGAGCTAACTATGGCTACACCTTC.

The CDR3 region is CAIRSSGRANEQFF. In nucleotides, the CDR3 is TGTGCCATCAGGTCGAGCGGGAGGGCCAATGAGCAGTTCTTC. This rearrangement joins TRBV10-3 to TRBJ2-1; 10 bases line up with TRBD2. V dropped 6 bases and J dropped 6; count of bases not matched to a gene: 5. The CDR3 is 14 residues long. The germline CDR1 and CDR2 sequences are ENHRY and SYGVKD.